This T cell receptor beta chain is from a study of Ad26.COV2.S vaccination and SARS-CoV-2 variants. The CDR3 consists of 16 residues. Germline-derived CDR1 and CDR2 are KGHSH and LQKENI. Trimming removed 4 bases from V and 0 bases from J; junction bases left unmatched: 8. Sequencing was performed with immunoSEQ multiplex PCR; in TCRdb, only in-frame clones are kept and a portion is missing. The sample includes some 370,000 clones, about 80% of them seen just once. Treatment defined: over 15 received Ad26.COV2.S at low or high dose, single or two shots; 5 received placebo; per-sample allocation not given. The study sampled participants on day 63 after the first vaccine or placebo injection.

The material sequenced was peripheral blood, taken in a trial of Ad26.COV2.S vaccine versus placebo. This chain uses TRBV18 with TRBJ1-1; TRBD1 agrees at 7 bases. The receptor comes from a person aged 18-60 years who received the Ad26.COV2.S COVID-19 vaccine or a placebo. The chain's CDR3 is CASSRGTVTMNTEAFF. Here the CDR3 DNA reads TGTGCCAGCTCACGGGGGACAGTTACCATGAACACTGAAGCTTTCTTT. The variable domain in full, completed from reference TRBV18 and TRBJ1-1, reads NAGVMQNPRHLVRRRGQEARLRCSPMKGHSHVYWYRQLPEEGLKFMVYLQKENIIDESGMPKERFSAEFPKEGPSILRIQQVVRGDSAAYFCASSRGTVTMNTEAFFGQGTRLTVV.